The rows below give T cell receptor beta chains drawn from one sample of a study of CD4+ T cells in melanoma. Repertoires were generated with immunoSEQ multiplex PCR, while TCRdb's copy carries only in-frame clones and drops some. Here the sample spans some 110,000 clones, 92% being singletons. The sequenced sample was peripheral blood. These receptors originate from a human donor with melanoma. The CDR3 runs from the conserved cysteine through the conserved F or W. Fields, in order: J gene, clone size, D gene, V gene, CDR3 protein, CDR3 DNA. The D gene is left open where the match is weak. Clone size is stated in some rows and not others, as once, few, many or a class when expanded.

TRBJ2-5,NA,NA,TRBV7-2,CASSSGRAGLQQETQYF,TGTGCCAGCAGCTCCGGCCGGGCGGGGTTACAGCAAGAGACCCAGTACTTC
TRBJ1-5,NA,NA,TRBV5-1,CASSLEVGSNQPQHF,TGCGCCAGCAGCTTGGAGGTCGGTAGCAATCAGCCCCAGCATTTT
TRBJ2-7,NA,TRBD2,TRBV10-3,CAIRNPAGETSYEQYF,TGTGCCATCAGGAACCCAGCGGGAGAGACGTCCTACGAGCAGTACTTC
TRBJ2-7,NA,NA,TRBV6-5,CASRPSRGLSYEQYF,TGTGCCAGCAGGCCAAGCAGGGGTTTGTCCTACGAGCAGTACTTC
TRBJ2-7,NA,TRBD2,TRBV6-1,CASSVQREGEQYF,TGTGCCAGCAGTGTGCAGCGGGAGGGGGAGCAGTACTTC
TRBJ1-2,few,NA,TRBV5-6,CASSLALLGYTF,TGTGCCAGCAGCTTGGCCCTGCTTGGCTACACCTTC
TRBJ2-5,NA,TRBD1,TRBV5-8,CASSSRQGFGETQYF,TGTGCCAGCAGCTCCCGACAGGGGTTTGGAGAGACCCAGTACTTC
TRBJ1-2,NA,NA,TRBV13,CASSLGLGKDGYTF,TGTGCCAGCAGCTTAGGCCTGGGCAAGGATGGCTACACCTTC
TRBJ1-4,once,NA,TRBV2,CASSGGRGEKLFF,TGTGCCAGCAGTGGAGGGAGGGGTGAAAAACTGTTTTTT
TRBJ2-7,NA,NA,TRBV7-9,CATSEGFGYEQYF,TGTGCCACCTCTGAGGGGTTCGGCTACGAGCAGTACTTC
TRBJ2-3,NA,NA,TRBV7-9,CASRRPGTGPNTQYF,TGTGCCAGCAGACGGCCCGGGACCGGGCCAAATACGCAGTATTTT
TRBJ2-5,NA,TRBD1,TRBV30,CAWNRGRETQYF,TGTGCCTGGAACAGGGGGCGGGAGACCCAGTACTTC
TRBJ2-2,NA,TRBD2,TRBV6-4,CASSLRGLAGGTGELFF,TGTGCCAGCAGTCTGCGGGGACTAGCGGGAGGAACCGGGGAGCTGTTTTTT
TRBJ1-1,NA,TRBD1,TRBV9,CASSTTGGNTEAFF,TGTGCCAGCAGCACCACAGGGGGTAACACTGAAGCTTTCTTT
TRBJ2-2,NA,NA,TRBV10-3,CAISERQEPGELFF,TGTGCCATCAGTGAACGACAGGAACCCGGGGAGCTGTTTTTT
TRBJ2-1,NA,NA,TRBV7-2,CASSLEGEQFF,TGTGCCAGCAGCTTAGAAGGCGAGCAGTTCTTC
TRBJ2-3,NA,TRBD1,TRBV12-5,CASGRQGLSTDTQYF,TGTGCTAGTGGACGACAGGGTTTAAGCACAGATACGCAGTATTTT
TRBJ2-1,NA,NA,TRBV9,CASRGPGVYNEQFF,TGTGCCAGCCGGGGGCCAGGGGTCTACAATGAGCAGTTCTTC
TRBJ2-5,NA,TRBD2,TRBV7-6,CASSLGLAGGGSSETQYF,TGTGCCAGCAGCTTAGGACTAGCGGGGGGAGGCTCCTCAGAGACCCAGTACTTC
TRBJ2-5,NA,TRBD1,TRBV7-8,CASSLDRGQETQYF,TGTGCCAGCAGCTTAGACAGGGGCCAAGAGACCCAGTACTTC
TRBJ2-1,NA,TRBD2,TRBV28,CASSLSLRGGSLNEQFF,TGTGCCAGCAGTTTATCTCTGCGGGGGGGCTCCCTCAATGAGCAGTTCTTC
TRBJ1-3,NA,NA,TRBV7-3,CASSQGHSGNTIYF,TGTGCCAGCAGCCAGGGACATTCTGGAAACACCATATATTTT